What follows are 10 T cell receptor beta chains derived from one specimen sequenced in a study of Ad26.COV2.S vaccination and SARS-CoV-2 variants. Treatment specified: 15 to 20 received Ad26.COV2.S at low or high dose, single or two shots; roughly 5 received placebo; per-sample allocation not given. At day 63 after the first vaccine or placebo injection, samples were drawn. TCRdb keeps only in-frame clones here, not all; method: immunoSEQ multiplex PCR. The data contain 360,000 or so clones, 70% to 90% of them singletons. The sample consisted of peripheral blood, taken in a trial of Ad26.COV2.S vaccine versus placebo. These receptors were taken from a person aged 18-65 years who received the Ad26.COV2.S COVID-19 vaccine or a placebo.

The rearrangement uses TRBV4-1 and TRBJ2-1; maybe TRBD2 (6 bases). There are 16 residues in the CDR3. Trimming removed 5 bases at V and 7 bases at J, with 21 bases between. Per germline, CDR1 MGHRA and CDR2 YSYEKL. The DNA for the CDR3 is TGCGCCAGCAGCGGACTGACTAACGGGAGCAGAAATGAGCAGTTCTTC. Protein: CASSGLTNGSRNEQFF.

The chain employs TRBV4-2 and TRBJ2-3, with D perhaps assigned TRBD1 or TRBD2 (5 bases each). The CDR3 runs 14 residues. Per the germline V gene, CDR1 is LGHNA and CDR2 is YNFKEQ. Trimming removed 4 bases at V and 0 bases at J, with 8 bases between. The CDR3 region is CASSRDGSTDTQYF. CDR3 DNA: TGTGCCAGCAGCCGGGACGGAAGCACAGATACGCAGTATTTT.

V gene TRBV5-1 combines with J gene TRBJ1-4, with TRBD1 matching over 8 bases. The trim removed 4 bases at V and 3 bases at J, leaving 2 bases unmatched. Germline V gene lookup returns CDR1 SGHRS and CDR2 YFSETQ. The CDR3 covers 14 residues. CDR3 bases: TGCGCCAGCAGCCTGGGACAGGCTAATGAAAAACTGTTTTTT. As protein: CASSLGQANEKLFF.

In regard to this clone: The junction shows a germline mismatch at one end, possibly a read error. The CDR3 region is CASSIDSQGALSF. DNA for the CDR3: TGTGCCAGTAGTATAGATTCCCAGGGAGCCCTCTCTTTT. The chain carries TRBV19 and TRBJ2-3; D assignment may be TRBD1 or TRBD2 (5 bases each). This CDR3 has 13 residues. Germline loops: CDR1 LNHDA, CDR2 SQIVND (reference sequence).

CDR3 sequence: CASSDNGYEQYF. DNA for the CDR3: TGTGCCAGCAGTGATAACGGGTACGAGCAGTACTTC. The chain links TRBV2 to TRBJ2-7; D unclear. CDR1 SNHLY and CDR2 FYNNEI come from the germline V gene. This CDR3 contains 12 residues. Trimming left V 3 bases short and J 4 bases short, with 7 bases between.

This clone was observed a single time. The chain uses TRBV5-1 and TRBJ2-7; D gene unclear. The CDR3 length is 13 residues. The V and J ends lost 4 bases and 1 base respectively, with 9 bases between them. CDR1 is SGHRS, CDR2 YFSETQ, per germline. The CDR3 DNA reads as TGCGCCAGCAGCCCACAGAGTTCCTACGAGCAGTACTTC. Protein sequence: CASSPQSSYEQYF.

The gene calls are TRBV29-1 and TRBJ1-1; 7 bases are shared with TRBD1. There are 14 residues in the CDR3. Trimming took 5 bases from V and 5 from J; bases not matched to a gene: 11. Germline V gene lookup returns CDR1 SQVTM and CDR2 ANQGSEA. The CDR3 spells CSVLKRDRGTEAFF. The CDR3 DNA follows: TGCAGCGTTCTAAAGCGGGACAGAGGTACTGAAGCTTTCTTT. The full variable domain, completed using reference TRBV29-1 and TRBJ1-1, is SAVISQKPSRDICQRGTSLTIQCQVDSQVTMMFWYRQQPGQSLTLIATANQGSEATYESGFVIDKFPISRPNLTFSTLTVSNMSPEDSSIYLCSVLKRDRGTEAFFGQGTRLTVV.

The rearrangement uses TRBV3-1 (or the pseudogene TRBV3-2) and TRBJ2-1; D is unresolved. The V end was cut by 6 bases, the J end by 7 bases, with 19 bases between. This CDR3 spans 15 amino acids. The germline V gene encodes CDR1 LGHDT and CDR2 YNNKEL (reference sequence). The CDR3 sequence: CASSLGQLSRNEQFF. CDR3 DNA: TGTGCCAGCAGTTTAGGCCAACTATCCCGGAATGAGCAGTTCTTC.

The rearrangement joins TRBV28 to TRBJ1-1, with TRBD1 matching 7 bases. The CDR3 extends over 14 amino acids. The V gene end was trimmed by 6 bases and the J gene end by 5 bases; junction bases not matched to a gene: 9. From germline, CDR1 is MDHEN and CDR2 SYDVKM. CDR3 coding DNA: TGTGCCAGCAGGGAGGGGGCTAGGTGGACTGAAGCTTTCTTT. Residues: CASREGARWTEAFF.

This chain links TRBV18 with TRBJ2-1; TRBD1 is a possible D gene (5 bases). There are 16 residues in the CDR3. CDR1 is KGHSH, CDR2 LQKENI, per germline. V lost 2 bases to trimming and J lost 4 bases, with 15 bases between them. Here the CDR3 reads CASSPGSLTAYNEQFF. The CDR3 DNA follows: TGTGCCAGCTCACCAGGTAGCCTGACAGCTTACAATGAGCAGTTCTTC.